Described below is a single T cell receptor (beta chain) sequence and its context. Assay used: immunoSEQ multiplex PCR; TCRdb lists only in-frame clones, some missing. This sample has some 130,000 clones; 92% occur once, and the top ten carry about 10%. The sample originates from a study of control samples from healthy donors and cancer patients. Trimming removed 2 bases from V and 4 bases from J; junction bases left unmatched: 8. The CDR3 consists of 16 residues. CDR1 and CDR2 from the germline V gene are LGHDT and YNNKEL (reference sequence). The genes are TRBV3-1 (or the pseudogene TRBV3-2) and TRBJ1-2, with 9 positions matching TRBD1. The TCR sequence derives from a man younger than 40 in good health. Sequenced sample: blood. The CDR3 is CASSQPPTGGGYGYTF. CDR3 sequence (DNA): TGTGCCAGCAGCCAACCCCCGACAGGGGGTGGCTATGGCTACACCTTC.